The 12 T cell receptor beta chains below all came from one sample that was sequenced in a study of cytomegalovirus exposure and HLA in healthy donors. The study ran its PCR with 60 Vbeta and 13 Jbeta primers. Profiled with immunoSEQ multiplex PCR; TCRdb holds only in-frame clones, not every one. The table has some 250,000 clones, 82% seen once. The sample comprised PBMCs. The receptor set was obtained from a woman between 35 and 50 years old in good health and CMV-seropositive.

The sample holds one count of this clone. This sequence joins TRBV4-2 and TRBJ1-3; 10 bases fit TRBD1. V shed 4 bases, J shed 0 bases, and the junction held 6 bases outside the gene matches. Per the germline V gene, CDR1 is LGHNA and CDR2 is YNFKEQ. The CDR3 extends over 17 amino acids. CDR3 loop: CASSLGTGDSSGNTIYF. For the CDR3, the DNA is TGTGCCAGCAGCCTGGGGACAGGGGATAGCTCTGGAAACACCATATATTTT.

CDR3: CSVDRSAVNTEAFF. CDR3 in DNA: TGCAGCGTTGATCGGTCGGCGGTGAACACTGAAGCTTTCTTT. The chain employs TRBV29-1 and TRBJ1-1; no clear D gene. From germline, CDR1 is SQVTM and CDR2 ANQGSEA. V was clipped by 3 bases and J by 0 bases, with 11 bases between them. This CDR3 comprises 14 residues.

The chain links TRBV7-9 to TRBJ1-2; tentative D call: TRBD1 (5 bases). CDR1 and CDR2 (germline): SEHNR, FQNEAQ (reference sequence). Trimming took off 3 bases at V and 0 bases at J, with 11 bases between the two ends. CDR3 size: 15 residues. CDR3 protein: CASSFGRGANYGYTF. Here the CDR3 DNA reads TGTGCCAGCAGCTTCGGGAGGGGTGCTAACTATGGCTACACCTTC.

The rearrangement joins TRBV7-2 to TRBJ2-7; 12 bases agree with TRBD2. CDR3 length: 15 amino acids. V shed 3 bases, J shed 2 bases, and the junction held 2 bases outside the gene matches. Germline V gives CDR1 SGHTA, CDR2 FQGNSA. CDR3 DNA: TGTGCCAGCAGCTTGACTAGCGGGGGAGCCTACGAGCAGTACTTC. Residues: CASSLTSGGAYEQYF.

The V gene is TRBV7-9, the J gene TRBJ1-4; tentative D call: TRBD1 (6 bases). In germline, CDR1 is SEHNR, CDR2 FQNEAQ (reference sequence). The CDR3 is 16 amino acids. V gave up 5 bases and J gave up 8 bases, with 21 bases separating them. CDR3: CASSPPTGGREEKLFF. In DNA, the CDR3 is TGTGCCAGCAGCCCCCCCACTGGGGGGCGGGAGGAAAAACTGTTTTTT.

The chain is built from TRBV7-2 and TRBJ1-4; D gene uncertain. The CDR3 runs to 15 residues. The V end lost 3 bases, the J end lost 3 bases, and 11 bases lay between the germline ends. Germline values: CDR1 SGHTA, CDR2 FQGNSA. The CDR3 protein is CASSFNIKANEKLFF. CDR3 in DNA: TGTGCCAGCAGCTTCAACATAAAAGCTAATGAAAAACTGTTTTTT.

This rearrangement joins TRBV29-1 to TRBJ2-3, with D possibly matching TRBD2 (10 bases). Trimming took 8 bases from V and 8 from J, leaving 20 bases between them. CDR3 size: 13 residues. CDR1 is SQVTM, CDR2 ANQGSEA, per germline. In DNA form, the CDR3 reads TGCAGCAGCGGGGGGGACAGGGCGGTTACGCAGTATTTT. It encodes CSSGGDRAVTQYF.

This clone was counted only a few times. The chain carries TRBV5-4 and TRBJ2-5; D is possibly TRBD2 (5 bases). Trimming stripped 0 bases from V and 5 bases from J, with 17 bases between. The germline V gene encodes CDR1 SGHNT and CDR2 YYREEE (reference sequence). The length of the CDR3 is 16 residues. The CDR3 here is CASSLVRGKGGETQYF. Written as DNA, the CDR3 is TGTGCCAGCAGCTTGGTACGGGGAAAGGGTGGGGAGACCCAGTACTTC. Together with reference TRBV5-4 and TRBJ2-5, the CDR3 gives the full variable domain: ETGVTQSPTHLIKTRGQQVTLRCSSQSGHNTVSWYQQALGQGPQFIFQYYREEENGRGNFPPRFSGLQFPNYSSELNVNALELDDSALYLCASSLVRGKGGETQYFGPGTRLLVL.

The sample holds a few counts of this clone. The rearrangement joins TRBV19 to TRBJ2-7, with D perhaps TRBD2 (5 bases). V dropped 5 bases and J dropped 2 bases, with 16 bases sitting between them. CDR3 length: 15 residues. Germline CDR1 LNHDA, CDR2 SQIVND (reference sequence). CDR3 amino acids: CASSLSGVGAYEQYF. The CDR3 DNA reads TGTGCCAGTAGTCTAAGCGGAGTAGGCGCCTACGAGCAGTACTTC.

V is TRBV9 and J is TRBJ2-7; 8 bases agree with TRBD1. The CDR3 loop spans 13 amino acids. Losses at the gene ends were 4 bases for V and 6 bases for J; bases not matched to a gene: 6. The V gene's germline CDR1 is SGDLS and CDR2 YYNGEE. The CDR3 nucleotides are TGTGCCAGCAGCCCATGGACAGGGTCCGAGCAGTACTTC. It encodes CASSPWTGSEQYF.

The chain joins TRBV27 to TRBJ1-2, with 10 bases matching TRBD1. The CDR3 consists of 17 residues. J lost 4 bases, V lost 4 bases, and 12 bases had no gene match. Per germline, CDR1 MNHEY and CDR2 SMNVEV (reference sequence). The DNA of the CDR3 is TGTGCCAGCAGTTCTCAATGGGACAGGGGAAGTAGCTATGGCTACACCTTC. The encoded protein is CASSSQWDRGSSYGYTF.

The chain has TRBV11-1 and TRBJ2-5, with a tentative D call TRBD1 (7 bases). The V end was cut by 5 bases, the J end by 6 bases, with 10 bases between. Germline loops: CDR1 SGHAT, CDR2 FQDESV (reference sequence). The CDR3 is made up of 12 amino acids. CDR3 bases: TGTGCCAGCAGCCCAGGGGGGAAGACCCAGTACTTC. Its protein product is CASSPGGKTQYF.